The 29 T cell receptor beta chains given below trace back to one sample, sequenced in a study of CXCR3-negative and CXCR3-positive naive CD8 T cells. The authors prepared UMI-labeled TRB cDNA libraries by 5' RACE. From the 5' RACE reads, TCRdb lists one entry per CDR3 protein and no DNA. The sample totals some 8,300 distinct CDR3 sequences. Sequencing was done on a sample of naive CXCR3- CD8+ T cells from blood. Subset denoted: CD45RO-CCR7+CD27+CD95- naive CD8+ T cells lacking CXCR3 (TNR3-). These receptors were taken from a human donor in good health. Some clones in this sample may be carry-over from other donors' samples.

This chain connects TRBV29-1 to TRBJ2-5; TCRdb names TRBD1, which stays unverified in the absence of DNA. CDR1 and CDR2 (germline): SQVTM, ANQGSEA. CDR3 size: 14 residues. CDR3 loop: CSVGGWDTQETQYF.

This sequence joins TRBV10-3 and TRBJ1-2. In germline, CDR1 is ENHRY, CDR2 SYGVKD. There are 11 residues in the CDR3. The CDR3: CAPLRDYGYTF.

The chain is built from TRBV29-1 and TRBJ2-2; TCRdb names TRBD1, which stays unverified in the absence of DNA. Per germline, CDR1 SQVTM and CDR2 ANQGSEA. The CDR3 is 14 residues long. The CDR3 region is CSVADVGAVGELFF.

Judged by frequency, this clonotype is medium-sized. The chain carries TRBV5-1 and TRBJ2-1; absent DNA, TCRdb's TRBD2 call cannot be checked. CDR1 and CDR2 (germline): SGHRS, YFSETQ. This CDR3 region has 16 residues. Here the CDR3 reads CASSFRTSGSGNEQFF.

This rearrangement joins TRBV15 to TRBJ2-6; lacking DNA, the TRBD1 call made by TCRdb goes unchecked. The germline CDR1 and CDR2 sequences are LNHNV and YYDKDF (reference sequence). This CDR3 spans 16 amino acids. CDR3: CATGAGASSGANVLTF.

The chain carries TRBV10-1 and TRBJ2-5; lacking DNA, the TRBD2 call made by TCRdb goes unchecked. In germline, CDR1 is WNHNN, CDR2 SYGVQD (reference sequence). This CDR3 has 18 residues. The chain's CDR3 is CASSAGTSGSQFRETQYF.

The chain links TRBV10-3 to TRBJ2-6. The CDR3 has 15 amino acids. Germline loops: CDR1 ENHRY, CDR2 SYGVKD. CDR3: CAISDFNSGANVLTF.

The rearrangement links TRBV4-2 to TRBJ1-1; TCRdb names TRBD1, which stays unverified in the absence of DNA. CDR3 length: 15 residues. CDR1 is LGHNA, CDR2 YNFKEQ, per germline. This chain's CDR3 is CASSQVRTGGTEAFF.

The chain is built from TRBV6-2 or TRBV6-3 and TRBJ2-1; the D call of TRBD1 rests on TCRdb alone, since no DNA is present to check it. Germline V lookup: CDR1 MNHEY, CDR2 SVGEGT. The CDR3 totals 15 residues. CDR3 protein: CASSYSPGLSNEQFF.

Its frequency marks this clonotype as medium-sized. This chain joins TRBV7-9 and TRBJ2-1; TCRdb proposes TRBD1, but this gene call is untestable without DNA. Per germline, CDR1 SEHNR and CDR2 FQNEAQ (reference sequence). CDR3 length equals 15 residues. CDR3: CASSYPDRIYNEQFF.

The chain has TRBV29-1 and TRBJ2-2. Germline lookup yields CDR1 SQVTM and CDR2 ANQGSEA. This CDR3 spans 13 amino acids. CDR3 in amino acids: CSVGLENTGELFF.

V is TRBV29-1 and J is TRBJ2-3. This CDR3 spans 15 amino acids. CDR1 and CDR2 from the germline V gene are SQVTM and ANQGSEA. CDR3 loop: CSVEQTALSTDTQYF.

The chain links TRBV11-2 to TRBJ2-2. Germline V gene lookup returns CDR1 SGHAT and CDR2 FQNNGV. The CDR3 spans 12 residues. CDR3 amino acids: CASSSDTGELFF.

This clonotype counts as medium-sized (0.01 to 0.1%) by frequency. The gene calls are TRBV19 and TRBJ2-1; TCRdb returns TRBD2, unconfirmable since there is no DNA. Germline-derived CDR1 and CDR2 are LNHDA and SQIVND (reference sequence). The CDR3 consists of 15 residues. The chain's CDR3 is CASSIGLAGYNEQFF.

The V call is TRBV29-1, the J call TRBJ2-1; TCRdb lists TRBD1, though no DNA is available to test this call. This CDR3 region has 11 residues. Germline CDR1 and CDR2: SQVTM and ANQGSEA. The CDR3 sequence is CSVEGGNEQFF.

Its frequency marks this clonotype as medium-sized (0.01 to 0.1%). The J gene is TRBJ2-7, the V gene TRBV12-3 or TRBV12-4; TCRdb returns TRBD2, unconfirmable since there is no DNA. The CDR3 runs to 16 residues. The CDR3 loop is CASSPLGGRSTYEQYF.

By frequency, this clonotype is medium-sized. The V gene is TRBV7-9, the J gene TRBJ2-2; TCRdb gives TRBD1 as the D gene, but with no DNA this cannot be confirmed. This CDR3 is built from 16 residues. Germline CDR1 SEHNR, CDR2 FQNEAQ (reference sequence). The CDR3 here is CASSGRDRELSGELFF. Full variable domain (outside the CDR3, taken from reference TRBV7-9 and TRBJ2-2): DTGVSQNPRHKITKRGQNVTFRCDPISEHNRLYWYRQTLGQGPEFLTYFQNEAQLEKSRLLSDRFSAERPKGSFSTLEIQRTEQGDSAMYLCASSGRDRELSGELFFGEGSRLTVL.

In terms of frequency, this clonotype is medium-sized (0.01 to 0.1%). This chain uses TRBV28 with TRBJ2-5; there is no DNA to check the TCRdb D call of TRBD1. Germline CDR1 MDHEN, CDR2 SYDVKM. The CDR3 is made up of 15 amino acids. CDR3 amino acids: CASTPTQGAWETQYF.

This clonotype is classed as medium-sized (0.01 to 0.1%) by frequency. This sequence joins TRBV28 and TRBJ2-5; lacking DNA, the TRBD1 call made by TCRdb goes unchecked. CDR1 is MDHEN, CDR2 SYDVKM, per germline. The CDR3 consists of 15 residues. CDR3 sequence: CASSLYWTEQETQYF.

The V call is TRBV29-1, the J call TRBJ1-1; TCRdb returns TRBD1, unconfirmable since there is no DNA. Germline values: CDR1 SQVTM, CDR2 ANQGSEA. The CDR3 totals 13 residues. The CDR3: CSFYDSLNTEAFF.

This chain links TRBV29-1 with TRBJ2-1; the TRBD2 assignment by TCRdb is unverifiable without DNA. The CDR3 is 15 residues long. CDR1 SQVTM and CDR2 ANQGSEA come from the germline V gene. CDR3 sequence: CSVAGLAGARHEQFF.

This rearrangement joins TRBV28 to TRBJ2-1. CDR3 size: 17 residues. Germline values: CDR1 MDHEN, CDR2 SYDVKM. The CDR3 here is CASSLSTVKEWGNEQFF.

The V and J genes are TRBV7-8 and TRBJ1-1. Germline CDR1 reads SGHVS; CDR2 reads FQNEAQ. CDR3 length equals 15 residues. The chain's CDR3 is CASSPNCTPNTEAFF.

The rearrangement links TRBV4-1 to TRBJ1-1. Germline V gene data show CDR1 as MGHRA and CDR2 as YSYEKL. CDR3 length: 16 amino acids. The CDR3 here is CASSQDSGLMNTEAFF.

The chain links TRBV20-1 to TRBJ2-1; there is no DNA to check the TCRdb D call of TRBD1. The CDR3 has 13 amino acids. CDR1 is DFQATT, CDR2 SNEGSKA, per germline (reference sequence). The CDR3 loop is CSAAGTGWNEQFF.

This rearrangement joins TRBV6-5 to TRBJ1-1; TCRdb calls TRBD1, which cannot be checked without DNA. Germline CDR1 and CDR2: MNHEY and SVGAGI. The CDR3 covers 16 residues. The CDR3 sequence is CASSADTGGLNTEAFF.

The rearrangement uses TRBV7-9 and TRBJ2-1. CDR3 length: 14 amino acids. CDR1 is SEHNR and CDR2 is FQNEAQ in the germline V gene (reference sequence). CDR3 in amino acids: CASSLADNYNEQFF.

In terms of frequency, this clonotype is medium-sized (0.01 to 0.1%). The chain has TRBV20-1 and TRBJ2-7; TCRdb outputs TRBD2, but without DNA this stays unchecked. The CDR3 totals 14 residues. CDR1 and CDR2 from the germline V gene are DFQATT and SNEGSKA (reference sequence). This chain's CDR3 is CSASISGSSYEQYF.

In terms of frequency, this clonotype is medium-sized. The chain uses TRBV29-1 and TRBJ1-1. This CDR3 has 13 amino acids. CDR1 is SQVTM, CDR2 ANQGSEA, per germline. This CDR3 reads CSVAPPDTAEAFF.